This T cell receptor (beta chain) was sequenced in a study of blood T cells in healthy people across ages. Points from the study as a whole: Lack of knowledge of donor CMV status possibly confounded expanded clonotype changes.

With respect to this clonotype: The antigen remains undetermined.

Trimming removed 3 bases from V and 2 bases from J, with 16 bases in between. This CDR3 is 15 amino acids long. Germline values: CDR1 DFQATT, CDR2 SNEGSKA (reference sequence). Using a J-beta primer mix together with a sample-barcoded 5' primer, a second PCR was run for roughly 6 to 11 cycles. TCRdb called the 5' RACE reads again in MiXCR, with one record for every CDR3 protein. Of fewer than 2,000,000 distinct CDR3 sequences detected, roughly 30% appear once; the ten largest clones hold 10% to 12%. The V call is TRBV20-1, the J call TRBJ2-5; D remains unclear. This clonotype originated in a woman in her twenties or thirties in good health. The sample taken for sequencing was blood. The chain's CDR3 is CSARAAQTFQETQYF. For the CDR3, the DNA is TGCAGTGCTAGGGCAGCCCAAACCTTTCAAGAGACCCAGTACTTC.